This entry lists 21 T cell receptor beta chains sequenced from one sample in a study of blood T cells in healthy people across ages. The use of a sample-barcoded 5' primer and a J-beta primer mix characterized a second PCR of about 6 to 12 cycles. TCRdb independently ran MiXCR on the 5' RACE reads; one entry per CDR3 protein. Of more than 500,000 distinct CDR3 sequences listed, about 28% are singletons. This sample was also put to use in a study of T cells of mothers and their children.

The sequencing sample was made of blood. The receptors were gathered from a boy between 2 and 10 years old in good health.

In its sample, this clonotype was seen a few times. The rearrangement joins TRBV11-2 to TRBJ2-5, with D perhaps matching TRBD2 (5 bases). TRBJ2-1 matches the DNA end more closely, so the J call is doubtful. The germline gives CDR1 SGHAT, CDR2 FQNNGV. The CDR3 has 16 residues. The CDR3 sequence: CASSLRRWGFGNEQFF. DNA of the CDR3: TGTGCCAGCAGCTTAAGGAGGTGGGGATTCGGCAATGAGCAGTTCTTC.

The chain recombines TRBV6-5 with TRBJ2-5, with 9 bases fitting TRBD1. The J call may be in error: the DNA end matches TRBJ2-7 better. This CDR3 has 12 residues. Germline V gene data show CDR1 as MNHEY and CDR2 as SVGAGI. As DNA, the CDR3 is TGTGCCAGCAGCCGGACAGGGGTCGAGCAGTACTTC. Its protein is CASSRTGVEQYF.

This clonotype was detected a few times. The rearrangement links TRBV7-9 to TRBJ2-7; 8 positions agree with TRBD2. Trimming removed 4 bases from V and 2 bases from J; junction bases left unmatched: 13. The CDR3 sequence is 17 residues long. CDR1 is SEHNR, CDR2 FQNEAQ, per germline (reference sequence). As DNA, the CDR3 is TGTGCCAGCAGCTCGACCCTTTCTTCGGGAGGGCCCTACGAGCAGTACTTC. It encodes CASSSTLSSGGPYEQYF.

This clonotype was counted a few times. The V and J genes are TRBV5-1 and TRBJ1-5, with TRBD1 matching 7 bases. With 0 bases clipped from V and 5 bases from J, the junction kept 5 bases outside the gene matches. CDR1 is SGHRS and CDR2 is YFSETQ in the germline V gene. This CDR3 spans 15 amino acids. CDR3 DNA sequence: TGCGCCAGCAGCTTGGGACAGGGAGGTGATCAGCCCCAGCATTTT. Translation gives CASSLGQGGDQPQHF.

CDR3 protein: CASREYNTIYF. The CDR3 DNA reads TGTGCCAGCAGGGAGTATAACACCATATATTTT. This chain links TRBV12-3 or TRBV12-4 with TRBJ1-3; D uncertain. There are 11 residues in the CDR3. V lost 6 bases to trimming and J lost 7 bases, with 7 bases between them.

This chain joins TRBV3-1 and TRBJ2-3; 7 bases align to TRBD2. V dropped 0 bases and J dropped 0; count of bases not matched to a gene: 3. The CDR3 contains 16 residues. Germline V CDR1 and CDR2: LGHDT, YNNKEL (reference sequence). The DNA of the CDR3 is TGTGCCAGCAGCCAAGAACGGCGGGAGAGCACAGATACGCAGTATTTT. Translated, it gives CASSQERRESTDTQYF.

The chain combines TRBV7-6 with TRBJ2-1; tentative D call: TRBD1 (7 bases). The DNA matches TRBJ2-7 better at its end, which makes the J call doubtful. The CDR3 spans 14 residues. Germline values: CDR1 SGHVS, CDR2 FNYEAQ. The CDR3 DNA is TGTGCCAGCAGCTCCGGGAGACAGGGCTACGAGCAGTACTTC. Translated, it gives CASSSGRQGYEQYF.

In its sample, this clonotype was seen a few times. The CDR3 here is CASSFLSLTGGDEQFF. The CDR3, as DNA: TGTGCCAGCAGTTTTTTGAGTCTAACGGGGGGCGATGAGCAGTTCTTC. The chain recombines TRBV12-3 or TRBV12-4 with TRBJ2-1; D perhaps matches TRBD2 (7 bases). V was shortened by 3 bases and J by 8 bases, with 20 bases between the two germline ends. The CDR3 consists of 16 residues.

This clonotype was found many times. The chain recombines TRBV20-1 with TRBJ2-7; weak D call: TRBD2 (6 bases). The germline V gene has CDR1 DFQATT and CDR2 SNEGSKA (reference sequence). The CDR3 is made up of 13 amino acids. Between the trimmed V and J ends, which lost 6 bases and 7 bases, there was a span of 19 bases. DNA for the CDR3: TGCAGTGCCTTGGGAGGAGCGGAGCTTGAGCAGTACTTC. The encoded protein is CSALGGAELEQYF.

This chain uses TRBV9 with TRBJ2-5; D is undetermined. Matching the DNA end better, TRBJ2-7 makes the J call doubtful. The CDR3 has 15 residues. CDR1 is SGDLS, CDR2 YYNGEE, per germline. CDR3 coding DNA: TGTGCCAGCAGCCGCCTAGGGTCTAGCTCCTACGAGCAGTACTTC. It yields the protein CASSRLGSSSYEQYF.

This clonotype has more than one count but fewer than ten. The junction and the germline gene differ at one end; a read error may be behind it. J is TRBJ2-1 and V is TRBV27; D is unresolved. The CDR3 is 11 residues long. Looked up from germline, CDR1 is MNHEY and CDR2 is SMNVEV (reference sequence). DNA for the CDR3: TGTGCCAGCAGTTTCCGTAATGAGCAGTCCTTC. Amino acids: CASSFRNEQSF.

The V and J genes are TRBV7-2 and TRBJ2-7; D perhaps matches TRBD2 (5 bases). The germline gives CDR1 SGHTA, CDR2 FQGNSA. V gave up 0 bases and J gave up 6 bases, with 12 bases separating them. The CDR3 totals 14 residues. CDR3 bases: TGTGCCAGCAGCTTAGCCGGGAAAATTGGCGAGCAGTACTTC. Its translation is CASSLAGKIGEQYF.

This rearrangement joins TRBV20-1 to TRBJ2-5; 9 nucleotides line up with TRBD2. Germline trimming cut 3 bases from V and 2 bases from J; bases unmatched to any gene: 10. Per the germline V gene, CDR1 is DFQATT and CDR2 is SNEGSKA (reference sequence). The CDR3 extends over 16 amino acids. The CDR3 loop is CSASLYAGGGQETQYF. CDR3 in DNA: TGCAGTGCTAGCCTTTATGCGGGAGGGGGGCAAGAGACCCAGTACTTC.

This chain links TRBV6-5 with TRBJ1-2; possibly TRBD1 for D (5 bases). V lost 2 bases and J lost 4, with 11 bases in between. Germline assignment: CDR1 MNHEY and CDR2 SVGAGI. The CDR3 is 14 amino acids. The CDR3 is CASSYPGRPYGYTF. CDR3 sequence (DNA): TGTGCCAGCAGTTACCCAGGGAGGCCCTATGGCTACACCTTC.

The gene calls are TRBV10-2 and TRBJ2-5; D uncertain. The J call is uncertain, as TRBJ2-1 better fits the DNA end. CDR3 length: 12 residues. Germline CDR1 and CDR2: WSHSY and SAAADI. Here the CDR3 DNA reads TGCGCCAGCTCTGAAGCCCCCCATGAGCAGTTCTTC. It specifies CASSEAPHEQFF.

V gene TRBV20-1 combines with J gene TRBJ1-2; 7 bases are shared with TRBD1. Trimming took 6 bases from V and 6 from J; bases not matched to a gene: 4. This CDR3 is 11 amino acids long. Germline V gene sequence: CDR1 DFQATT, CDR2 SNEGSKA (reference sequence). The CDR3 DNA reads TGCAGTGCGGGCAGGGGGGATGGCTACACCTTC. Its protein product is CSAGRGDGYTF.

This clonotype has a handful of counts. The chain recombines TRBV20-1 with TRBJ2-4; no definite D call. The CDR3 has 13 residues. The germline CDR1 and CDR2 sequences are DFQATT and SNEGSKA (reference sequence). Trimming took off 3 bases at V and 6 bases at J, with 12 bases between the two ends. The DNA of the CDR3 is TGCAGTGCTAGTGGCGCCCCCGGAAACATTCAGTACTTC. It translates to CSASGAPGNIQYF.

CDR3 loop: CASSLVSRVNTGELFF. The CDR3 DNA reads as TGTGCCAGCAGCTTGGTGTCGCGGGTGAACACCGGGGAGCTGTTTTTT. The chain carries TRBV5-6 and TRBJ2-2, with D possibly TRBD2 on 5 matching bases. The CDR3 consists of 16 residues. The germline V gene has CDR1 SGHDT and CDR2 YYEEEE. V dropped 0 bases and J dropped 1 base, with 10 bases sitting between them.

The chain combines TRBV5-1 with TRBJ2-7; 11 bases are shared with TRBD2. The CDR3 covers 14 residues. The V and J ends lost 5 bases and 5 bases, in that order; junction bases with no gene match: 6. Germline CDR1 is SGHRS and CDR2 is YFSETQ. CDR3 in DNA: TGCGCCAGCAGTTTTCCGGGACTAGCGGACGAGCAGTACTTC. Translating gives CASSFPGLADEQYF.

V usage is TRBV12-3 or TRBV12-4 and J usage is TRBJ2-1; TRBD1 is a possible D gene (5 bases). V was cut by 1 base and J by 2 bases, with 9 bases left in between. The CDR3 length is 15 residues. This chain's CDR3 is CASSLGTRAYNEQFF. The CDR3 DNA follows: TGTGCCAGCAGTTTAGGAACCAGGGCCTACAATGAGCAGTTCTTC.

The rearrangement links TRBV5-1 to TRBJ2-1; 10 positions match TRBD2. V shed 1 base and J 1 base; nucleotides not matched to a gene: 5. Germline CDR1 is SGHRS and CDR2 is YFSETQ. This CDR3 contains 17 residues. In DNA form, the CDR3 reads TGCGCCAGCAGCTTGAGGAGCGGGGGGGCGTCCTACAATGAGCAGTTCTTC. This sequence encodes CASSLRSGGASYNEQFF.